This T cell receptor (beta chain) was obtained from a study of cytomegalovirus exposure and HLA in healthy donors. About the research overall: Clustering assigned about 80% of the roughly 430 genotyped donors to the Caucasian-associated ancestry cluster.

Vbeta (60) and Jbeta (13) primers were used in the PCR. The repertoire was sequenced with immunoSEQ multiplex PCR; TCRdb's copy has only in-frame clones and lacks some. Here the sample spans fewer than 150,000 clones, 70% to 80% being singletons. A note on this clone: Its antigen remains unidentified.

These donors counted as nominally healthy when sampled, but unrecorded immune exposures were likely. Findings and limits, study-wide: Rare TCR sequences dominated, though some public TCRs recurred in many donors. One variant, a missense change in DCLRE1C, was linked in a later analysis to TCR beta V- and J-gene trimming.

The CDR3 consists of 13 residues. The germline V gene encodes CDR1 SGHTS and CDR2 YDEGEE. The germline V and J ends were trimmed by 0 bases and 3 bases, with 6 bases remaining between them. The receptor comes from a woman between 45 and 60 years old in good health and CMV-seropositive. Sample: PBMCs. The V and J genes are TRBV5-8 and TRBJ1-2, with D uncertain. CDR3 sequence: CASSLAMDYGYTF. The CDR3 nucleotides read TGTGCCAGCAGCTTGGCTATGGACTATGGCTACACCTTC.